The T cell receptor beta chain described here comes from a study of cytomegalovirus exposure and HLA in healthy donors. General study results and limits: A later analysis reportedly found fewer N-insertions in an Asian-associated ancestry cluster than the approximately 660-donor mean. CMV serostatus was the only recorded immune exposure for donors.

Comments on this clone: Its specificity is not known.

The donors were healthy bone marrow donors. The CDR3 is 18 residues long. Vbeta (60) and Jbeta (13) primers were used in the PCR. Generated by immunoSEQ multiplex PCR, the TCRdb table keeps only in-frame clones and is missing some. There are over 100,000 clones in the sample; roughly 85% occur only once, and around a fifth lies in the top ten. This TCR came from a man younger than 40 in good health and CMV-seropositive. This chain connects TRBV21-1 to TRBJ1-2; the table assigns TRBD1, which was not confirmed against the DNA. TRBV21-1 is classified as a pseudogene. Sequenced input: PBMCs. The CDR3 loop is CASSAPDRGKLWDYGYTF. The CDR3 bases are TGTGCCAGCAGCGCACCGGACAGGGGGAAGTTGTGGGACTATGGCTACACCTTC.